The sequence of this T cell receptor (beta chain) was determined in a study of identical twins. Study-level points and caveats: Weaker excess twin sharing was seen among beta out-of-frame sequences.

As for this clonotype: Its antigen is currently unknown.

The V and J ends lost 0 bases and 3 bases respectively, with 9 bases between them. The germline V gene has CDR1 DFQATT and CDR2 SNEGSKA (reference sequence). The CDR3 has 13 amino acids. TCRdb reprocessed the 5' RACE reads with MiXCR, giving one entry per CDR3 protein. The sample holds about 890,000 distinct CDR3 sequences, approximately 13% seen once. With no exceptions, donors were healthy Caucasians. These data were likewise used in another study, on yellow fever vaccine responses in identical twins. That publication notes: Vaccine-induced T cell responses in twins were reportedly observed to appear partly convergent, partly personalized.

The chain is built from TRBV20-1 and TRBJ2-7; D ambiguous. Sequencing was performed on PBMCs. The source of this sequence is a woman under 30 in good health. CDR3 in amino acids: CSARDGGYYEQYF. DNA for the CDR3: TGCAGTGCTAGAGATGGTGGCTACTACGAGCAGTACTTC.